This record covers a single TCR beta chain. Its target is unknown. Clones were sequenced by immunoSEQ multiplex PCR, and TCRdb holds only the in-frame ones, with some missing. This table holds tens of thousands of clones, 74% found once. The sample comes from a study of a mutant IDH1 vaccine in newly diagnosed glioma. Study as a whole: First vaccine doses came 4-6 weeks after radiotherapy alone, or with temozolomide cycles. Treatment recipients were around 62% male and about 40% female, and their mean age was roughly 40 years. Study observations and caveats: Vaccination induced immune responses in approximately 94% of patients.

This CDR3 region has 15 residues. With V trimmed by 4 bases and J by 6 bases, 6 bases remained unmatched. From germline, CDR1 is SNHLY and CDR2 FYNNEI. Time point reported: week 35, safety follow-up. Doses comprised 300 ug of mutant IDH1 20-mer peptide each, plus topical imiquimod. The vaccination schedule gave patients eight doses in weeks 1, 3, 5, 7, 11, 15, 19 and 23. The J gene is TRBJ2-4, the V gene TRBV2; 10 positions agree with TRBD2. This TCR was sampled from a man in his fifties or sixties with glioma. Sample: PBMCs, taken from a glioma patient whose treatment included an IDH1 peptide vaccine. This CDR3 reads CASSVGASGGNIQYF. The CDR3 bases are TGTGCCAGCAGTGTGGGAGCTAGCGGGGGAAACATTCAGTACTTC.